A single sample gave rise to the 3 T cell receptor beta chains below, sequenced in a study of T cell repertoires in cytomegalovirus infection. TCRdb reanalysed the reads using MiXCR and keeps one entry per CDR3 protein. The sample records some 450,000 distinct CDR3 sequences, approximately 31% being singletons. Input material: PBMCs. The receptors come from a human donor in good health (CMV status not recorded). Some clones in this sample may be carry-over from other donors' samples.

In this sample, this clonotype turned up a few times. This chain joins TRBV6-8 and TRBJ1-1; a weak D match, TRBD1 (5 bases). The CDR3 covers 14 residues. In germline, CDR1 is MNHGY, CDR2 SAAAGT. Trimming stripped 5 bases from V and 6 bases from J, with 16 bases between. CDR3 residues: CASSKTGTQAEAFF. The CDR3 DNA follows: TGTGCCAGCAGTAAAACCGGGACCCAAGCTGAAGCTTTCTTT.

This clonotype was observed at least ten times. The CDR3 spells CAISESLLAEAFF. The CDR3 bases are TGTGCCATCAGTGAGTCCCTCTTGGCTGAAGCTTTCTTT. The V gene is TRBV10-3, the J gene TRBJ1-1, with no clear D. With 0 bases removed from V and 6 bases from J, the gap between germline ends came to 8 bases. The CDR3 is 13 amino acids. CDR1 and CDR2 from the germline V gene are ENHRY and SYGVKD.

This clonotype was observed once. Because the CDR3 is missing its conserved closing phenylalanine or tryptophan, this is likely a read error. V gene TRBV5-4 combines with J gene TRBJ1-2, with 7 bases that match TRBD1. J lost 1 base, V lost 5 bases, and 8 bases had no gene match. Germline loops: CDR1 SGHNT, CDR2 YYREEE (reference sequence). The CDR3 has 15 residues. DNA of the CDR3: TGTGCCAGCAGACGTGGGACAGAGAATAACTATGGCTACACCTTA. It translates to CASRRGTENNYGYTL.